This TCR beta chain derives from a study of T cells after posttransplantation cyclophosphamide (dated by TCRdb to about 2016). About the full investigation: Using TRB sequencing, the study followed how the T cell repertoire reconstituted after myeloablative bone marrow transplantation in which posttransplantation cyclophosphamide served as GVHD prophylaxis. TRB sequencing was performed on blood from all 35 or so PTCy patients with 1-year posttransplant specimens. Public TRB sequences were checked against a database of over 3,000 sequences associated with responses to pathogens, tumor antigens, self-antigens and alloantigens. Because TRA and TRB clonality were tightly correlated in 8 or 9 samples, subsequent TCR analyses were focused on TRB only. Up to about 3 additional blood samples from 2 to 5.2 years after transplant were also TRB-sequenced in 3 patients, as was pretransplant blood from several patients. Antigen receptor sequencing covered samples from 35 PTCy-treated patients and 16 of their related bone marrow donors.

TRB sequencing used genomic DNA with the immunoSEQ assay at survey resolution or the hsTCRB kit. From the authors' description of their analysis: The immunoSEQ software handled initial read processing, and the LymphoSeq R package was used for repertoire analyses. For each TRB dataset, clonality was calculated as 1 minus normalized Shannon entropy, and the Gini coefficient was computed as well. To infer phenotypes in unsorted samples, TRB sequences from sorted subsets of the recipient or donor were mapped onto the unsorted samples of the same recipient. TCRdb retrieved this table from immuneACCESS and kept in-frame rearrangements only. Not all clones are present; in checked studies, unresolved V genes account for under half, and no reason is known for the remainder. That table gives V, J and clone size, and the DNA gave D and trimming. Across this sample there are more than 20,000 clones, with roughly 90% seen only once. The top ten clonotypes cover 8.2% of the sample.

A control cohort of 11 patients who had been given myeloablative marrow transplants with methotrexate plus a calcineurin inhibitor was sampled 1 year after transplant. Peripheral blood and bone marrow mononuclear cells were isolated by Ficoll-Hypaque density centrifugation and were cryopreserved. Concerning this clone itself: Which antigen it targets is not known. At one end the junction does not follow the germline gene, possibly because of a read error. Distinct nucleotide sequences in the sample also encode this CDR3.

Taken from the germline V gene, the CDR1 and CDR2 loops are SGHTA and FQGTGA. Including cysteine and phenylalanine, the CDR3 has 15 amino acids. Solely the CDR3 DNA is kept, with 45 bases framed from the first base. Broad study findings and their caveats: Donor-recipient similarity was low at 1-2 months but rose over the first year, and later blood repertoires were often dominated by donor CD8+ memory clones. The TRB repertoires of T cells infiltrating skin or GI tract showed only limited overlap with the TRB repertoires of T cells in blood. Across around 40 patients, TRB clonality was highly associated with recipient CMV seropositivity and CMV reactivation, and diversity in PTCy patients was similar to diversity in CNI/methotrexate controls.

Rearrangement joined TRBV7-3 to TRBJ1-6, with TRBD1 identical over 7 junction bases. The TCR originated in a female patient aged 50-59 years who received an allogeneic stem cell transplant from an unrelated donor, was CMV-positive, and had chronic GVHD only. It is possible that, after a transplant, some T cells come from the graft donor. This specimen consisted of PBMCs, obtained after an allogeneic stem cell transplant with a calcineurin inhibitor and methotrexate. Here the CDR3 is given as CASSSQTGTNSPLHF. The bases are TGTGCCAGCAGCTCTCAGACAGGGACCAATTCCCCCCTCCACTTT.